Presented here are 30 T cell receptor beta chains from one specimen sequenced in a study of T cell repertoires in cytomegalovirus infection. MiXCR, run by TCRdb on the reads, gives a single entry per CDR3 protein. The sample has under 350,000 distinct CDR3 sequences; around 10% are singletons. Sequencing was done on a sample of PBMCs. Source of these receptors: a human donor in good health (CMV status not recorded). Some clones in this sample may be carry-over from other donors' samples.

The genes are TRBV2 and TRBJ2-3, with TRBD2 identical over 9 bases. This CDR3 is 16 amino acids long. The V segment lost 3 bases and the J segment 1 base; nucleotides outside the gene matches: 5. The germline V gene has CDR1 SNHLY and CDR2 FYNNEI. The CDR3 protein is CASSDMVAGGTDTQYF. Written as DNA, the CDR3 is TGTGCCAGCAGTGATATGGTAGCGGGGGGCACAGATACGCAGTATTTT.

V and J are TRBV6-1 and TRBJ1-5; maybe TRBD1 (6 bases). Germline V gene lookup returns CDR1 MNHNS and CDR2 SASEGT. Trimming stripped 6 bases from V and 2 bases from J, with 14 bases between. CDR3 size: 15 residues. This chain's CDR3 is CASRREGDGNQPQHF. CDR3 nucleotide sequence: TGTGCCAGCAGACGCGAGGGGGACGGCAATCAGCCCCAGCATTTT.

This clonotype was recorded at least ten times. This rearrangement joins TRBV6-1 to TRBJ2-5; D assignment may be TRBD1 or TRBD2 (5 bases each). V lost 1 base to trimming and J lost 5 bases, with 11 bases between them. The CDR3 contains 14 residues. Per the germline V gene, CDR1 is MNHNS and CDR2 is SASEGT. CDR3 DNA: TGTGCCAGCAGTGAAGGGGGCGGGTGGGAGACCCAGTACTTC. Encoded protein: CASSEGGGWETQYF.

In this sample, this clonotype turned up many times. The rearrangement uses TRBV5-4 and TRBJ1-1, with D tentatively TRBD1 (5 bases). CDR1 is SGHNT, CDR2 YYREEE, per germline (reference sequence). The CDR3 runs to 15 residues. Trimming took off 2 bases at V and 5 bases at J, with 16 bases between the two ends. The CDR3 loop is CASSFLTVPRTEAFF. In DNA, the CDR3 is TGTGCCAGCAGCTTTTTGACAGTCCCTAGGACTGAAGCTTTCTTT.

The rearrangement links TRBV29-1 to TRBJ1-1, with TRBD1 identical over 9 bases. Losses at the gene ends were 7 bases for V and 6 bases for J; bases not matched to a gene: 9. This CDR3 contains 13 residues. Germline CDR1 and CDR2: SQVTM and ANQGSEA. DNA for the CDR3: TGCAGCGCAGTGGGACAGGGTTTAGCTGAAGCTTTCTTT. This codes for CSAVGQGLAEAFF.

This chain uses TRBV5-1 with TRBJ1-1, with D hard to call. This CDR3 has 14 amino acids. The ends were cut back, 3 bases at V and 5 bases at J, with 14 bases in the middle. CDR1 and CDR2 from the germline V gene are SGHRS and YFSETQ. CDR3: CASSSYDGGTEAFF. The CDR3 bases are TGCGCCAGCAGCTCCTACGATGGAGGGACTGAAGCTTTCTTT.

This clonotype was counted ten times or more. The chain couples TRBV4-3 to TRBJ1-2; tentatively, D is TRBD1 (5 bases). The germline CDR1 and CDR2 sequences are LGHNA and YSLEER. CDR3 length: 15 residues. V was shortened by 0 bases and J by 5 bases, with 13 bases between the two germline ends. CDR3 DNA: TGCGCCAGCAGCCAAGACGGGGCCAGCGTTTATGGCTACACCTTC. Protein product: CASSQDGASVYGYTF.

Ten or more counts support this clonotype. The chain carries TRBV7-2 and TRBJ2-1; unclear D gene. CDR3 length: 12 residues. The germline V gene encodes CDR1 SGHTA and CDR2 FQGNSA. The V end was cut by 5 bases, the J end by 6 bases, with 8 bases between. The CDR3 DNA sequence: TGTGCCAGCAGCAAGTTGGGCAATGAGCAGTTCTTC. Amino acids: CASSKLGNEQFF. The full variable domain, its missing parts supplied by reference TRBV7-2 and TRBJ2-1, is GAGVSQSPSNKVTEKGKDVELRCDPISGHTALYWYRQSLGQGLEFLIYFQGNSAPDKSGLPSDRFSAERTGGSVSTLTIQRTQQEDSAVYLCASSKLGNEQFFGPGTRLTVL.

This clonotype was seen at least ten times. CDR3 in amino acids: CASSRQGFSNQPQHF. The CDR3 DNA is TGTGCCAGCAGCCGACAGGGCTTTAGCAATCAGCCCCAGCATTTT. The V gene is TRBV5-6, the J gene TRBJ1-5; 7 nucleotides line up with TRBD1. Germline assignment: CDR1 SGHDT and CDR2 YYEEEE. V shed 4 bases and J 0 bases; nucleotides not matched to a gene: 4. This CDR3 region has 15 residues.

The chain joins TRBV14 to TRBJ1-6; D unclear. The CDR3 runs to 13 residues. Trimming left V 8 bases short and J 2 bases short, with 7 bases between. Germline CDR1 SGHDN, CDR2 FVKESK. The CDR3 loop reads CASRGTYNSPLHF. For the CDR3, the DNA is TGTGCCAGCCGAGGGACCTATAATTCACCCCTCCACTTT. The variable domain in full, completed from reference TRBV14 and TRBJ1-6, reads EAGVTQFPSHSVIEKGQTVTLRCDPISGHDNLYWYRRVMGKEIKFLLHFVKESKQDESGMPNNRFLAERTGGTYSTLKVQPAELEDSGVYFCASRGTYNSPLHFGNGTRLTVT.

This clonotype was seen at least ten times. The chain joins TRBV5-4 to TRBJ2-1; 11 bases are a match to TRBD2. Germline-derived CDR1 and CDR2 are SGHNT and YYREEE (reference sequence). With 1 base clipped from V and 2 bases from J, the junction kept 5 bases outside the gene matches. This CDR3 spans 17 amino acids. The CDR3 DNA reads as TGTGCCAGCAGCTTGTACGGGACTAGCGGTACCTACAATGAGCAGTTCTTC. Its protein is CASSLYGTSGTYNEQFF.

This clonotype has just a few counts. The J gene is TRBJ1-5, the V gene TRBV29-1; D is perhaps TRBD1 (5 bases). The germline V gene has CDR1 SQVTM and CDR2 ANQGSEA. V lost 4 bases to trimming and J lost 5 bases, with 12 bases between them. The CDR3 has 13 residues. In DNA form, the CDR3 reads TGCAGCGTTGGGTTTGCGGGGGATCAGCCCCAGCATTTT. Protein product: CSVGFAGDQPQHF.

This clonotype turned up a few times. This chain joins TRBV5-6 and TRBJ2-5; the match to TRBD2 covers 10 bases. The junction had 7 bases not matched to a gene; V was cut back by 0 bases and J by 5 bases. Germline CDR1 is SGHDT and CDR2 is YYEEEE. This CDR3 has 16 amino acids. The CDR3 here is CASSLVQRGGRETQYF. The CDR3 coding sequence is TGTGCCAGCAGCTTGGTCCAGCGGGGGGGCCGGGAGACCCAGTACTTC.

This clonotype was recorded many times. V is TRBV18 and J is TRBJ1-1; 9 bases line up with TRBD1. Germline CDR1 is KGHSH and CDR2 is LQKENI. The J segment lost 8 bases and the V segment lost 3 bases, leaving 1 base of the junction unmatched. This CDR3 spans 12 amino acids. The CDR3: CASSPGTGEAFF. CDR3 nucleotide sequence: TGTGCCAGCTCACCGGGGACAGGGGAAGCTTTCTTT.

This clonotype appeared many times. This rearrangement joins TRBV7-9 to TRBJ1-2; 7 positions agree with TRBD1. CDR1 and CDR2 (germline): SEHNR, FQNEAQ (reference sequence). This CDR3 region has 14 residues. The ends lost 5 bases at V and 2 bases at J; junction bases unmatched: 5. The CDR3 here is CASSPKTGNYGYTF. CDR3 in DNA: TGTGCCAGCAGCCCAAAGACAGGGAACTATGGCTACACCTTC.

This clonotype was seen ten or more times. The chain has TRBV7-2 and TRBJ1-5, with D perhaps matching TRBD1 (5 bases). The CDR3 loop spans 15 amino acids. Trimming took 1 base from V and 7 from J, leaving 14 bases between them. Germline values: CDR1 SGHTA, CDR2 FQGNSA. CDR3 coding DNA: TGTGCCAGCAGCTTAGGGGAAGGGTGGGGCCAGCCCCAGCATTTT. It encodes CASSLGEGWGQPQHF.

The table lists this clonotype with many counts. The CDR3 nucleotides are TGTGCCAGCAGCTTTTGGGACACAGATACGCAGTATTTT. As protein: CASSFWDTDTQYF. The gene calls are TRBV7-8 and TRBJ2-3; the D is unclear. This CDR3 comprises 13 residues. Germline V gene sequence: CDR1 SGHVS, CDR2 FQNEAQ. Deletions cut 3 bases from V and 2 bases from J, with 6 bases between.

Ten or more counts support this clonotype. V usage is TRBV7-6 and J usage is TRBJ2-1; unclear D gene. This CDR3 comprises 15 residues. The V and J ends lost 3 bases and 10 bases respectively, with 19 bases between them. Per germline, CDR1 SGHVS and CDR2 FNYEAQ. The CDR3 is CASSLGQVSTWEQFF. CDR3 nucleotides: TGTGCCAGCAGCTTGGGTCAGGTCTCAACGTGGGAGCAGTTCTTC.

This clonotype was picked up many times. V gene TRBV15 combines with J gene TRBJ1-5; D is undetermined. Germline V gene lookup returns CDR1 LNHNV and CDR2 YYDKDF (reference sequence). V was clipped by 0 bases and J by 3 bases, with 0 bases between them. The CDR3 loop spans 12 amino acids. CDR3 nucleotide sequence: TGTGCCACCAGCAGAGACAATCAGCCCCAGCATTTT. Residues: CATSRDNQPQHF.

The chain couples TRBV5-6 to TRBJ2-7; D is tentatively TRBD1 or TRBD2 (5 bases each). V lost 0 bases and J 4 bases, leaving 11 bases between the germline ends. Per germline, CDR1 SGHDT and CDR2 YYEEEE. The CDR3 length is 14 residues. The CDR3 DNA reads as TGTGCCAGCAGCTTGGCCGGGGCACGTTACGAGCAGTACGTC. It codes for CASSLAGARYEQYV.

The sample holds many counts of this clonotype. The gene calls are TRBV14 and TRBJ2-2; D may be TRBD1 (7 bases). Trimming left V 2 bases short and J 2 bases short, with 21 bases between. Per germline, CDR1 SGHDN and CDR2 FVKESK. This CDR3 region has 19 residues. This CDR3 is CASSQLKRSRGDNTGELFF. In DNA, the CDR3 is TGTGCCAGCAGCCAATTAAAGCGGAGCAGGGGGGATAACACCGGGGAGCTGTTTTTT.

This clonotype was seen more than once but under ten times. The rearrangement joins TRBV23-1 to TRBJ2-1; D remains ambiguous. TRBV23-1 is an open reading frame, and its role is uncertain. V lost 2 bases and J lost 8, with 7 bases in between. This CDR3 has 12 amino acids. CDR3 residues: CASSQKKYEQFF. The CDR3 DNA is TGCGCCAGCAGTCAAAAAAAATATGAGCAGTTCTTC.

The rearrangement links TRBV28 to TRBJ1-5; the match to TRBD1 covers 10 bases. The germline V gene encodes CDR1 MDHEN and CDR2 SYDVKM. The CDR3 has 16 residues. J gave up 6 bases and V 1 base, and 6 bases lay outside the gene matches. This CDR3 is CASSLSGTGASQPQHF. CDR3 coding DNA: TGTGCCAGCAGTTTATCTGGGACAGGGGCCAGTCAGCCCCAGCATTTT.

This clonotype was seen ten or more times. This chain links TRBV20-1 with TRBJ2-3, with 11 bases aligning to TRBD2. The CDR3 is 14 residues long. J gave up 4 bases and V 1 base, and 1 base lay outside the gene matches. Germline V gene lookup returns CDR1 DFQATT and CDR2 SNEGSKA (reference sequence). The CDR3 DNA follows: TGCAGTGCTAGAGTAGCGGGGGGGCCAGATACGCAGTATTTT. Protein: CSARVAGGPDTQYF.

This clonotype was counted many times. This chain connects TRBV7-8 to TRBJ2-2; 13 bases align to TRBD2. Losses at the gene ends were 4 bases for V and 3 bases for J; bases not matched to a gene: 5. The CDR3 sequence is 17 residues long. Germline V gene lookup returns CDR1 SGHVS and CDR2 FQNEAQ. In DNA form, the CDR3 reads TGTGCCAGCAGCTCCGGACTAGCGGGGGATTACACCGGGGAGCTGTTTTTT. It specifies CASSSGLAGDYTGELFF.

CDR3 nucleotides: TGTGCCAGCAGCCTCTCCCGACAGGCGGACTATGGCTACACCTTC. The encoded protein is CASSLSRQADYGYTF. This chain uses TRBV7-9 with TRBJ1-2; D might be TRBD1 (6 bases). The V end lost 5 bases, the J end lost 3 bases, and 16 bases lay between the germline ends. The CDR3 totals 15 residues. Germline V lookup: CDR1 SEHNR, CDR2 FQNEAQ (reference sequence).

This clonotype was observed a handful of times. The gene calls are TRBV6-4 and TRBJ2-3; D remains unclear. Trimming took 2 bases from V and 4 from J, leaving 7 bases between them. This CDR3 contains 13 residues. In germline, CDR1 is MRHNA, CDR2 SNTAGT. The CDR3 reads CASSDQSADTQYF. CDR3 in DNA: TGTGCCAGCAGTGACCAATCGGCAGATACGCAGTATTTT.

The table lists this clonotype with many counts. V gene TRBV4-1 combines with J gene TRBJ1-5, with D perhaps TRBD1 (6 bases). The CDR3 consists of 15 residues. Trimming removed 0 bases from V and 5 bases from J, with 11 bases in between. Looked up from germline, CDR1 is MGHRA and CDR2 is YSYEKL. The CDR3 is CASSQEEQGYQPQHF. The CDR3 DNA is TGCGCCAGCAGCCAAGAGGAACAGGGATATCAGCCCCAGCATTTT.

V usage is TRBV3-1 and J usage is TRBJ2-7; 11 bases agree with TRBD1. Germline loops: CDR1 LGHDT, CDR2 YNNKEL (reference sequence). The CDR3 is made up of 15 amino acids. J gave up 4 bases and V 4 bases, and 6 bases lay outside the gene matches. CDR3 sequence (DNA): TGTGCCAGCAGCCCCGGGACAGGGGGTAGGTACGAGCAGTACTTC. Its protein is CASSPGTGGRYEQYF.

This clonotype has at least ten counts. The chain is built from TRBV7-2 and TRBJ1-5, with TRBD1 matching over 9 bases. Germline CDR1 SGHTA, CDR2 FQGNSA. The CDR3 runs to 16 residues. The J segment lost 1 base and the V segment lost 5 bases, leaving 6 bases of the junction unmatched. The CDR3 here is CASSLNRGLSNQPQHF. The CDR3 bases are TGTGCCAGCAGCCTGAACAGGGGGCTAAGCAATCAGCCCCAGCATTTT.